Given below is one TCR beta chain in context. The data were obtained in a study of patients and donors after allogeneic stem cell transplantation. TCRdb re-called the RT-PCR reads through MiXCR, storing one row per CDR3 protein. The sample records over 350,000 distinct CDR3 sequences, roughly 17% being singletons. This clonotype was obtained from a human donor who was either an allogeneic HSCT recipient or a stem cell or donor lymphocyte infusion donor (not recorded which). It is not recorded whose cells these are; they may come from a transplant donor. The sequenced material came from blood, either unsorted or a sorted T cell fraction (not recorded which).

The CDR3 here is CSASTSVGETQYF. CDR3 in DNA: TGCAGTGCTAGTACTAGCGTGGGAGAGACCCAGTACTTC. The chain is built from TRBV20-1 and TRBJ2-5; 7 bases align to TRBD2. The J segment lost 4 bases and the V segment lost 3 bases, leaving 5 bases of the junction unmatched. There are 13 residues in the CDR3. Germline V lookup: CDR1 DFQATT, CDR2 SNEGSKA (reference sequence).